Listed below are T cell receptor beta chains from one sample, sequenced in a study of cytomegalovirus exposure and HLA in healthy donors. Clones were sequenced by immunoSEQ multiplex PCR, and TCRdb holds only the in-frame ones, with some missing. The repertoire includes roughly 250,000 clones, more than 75% of them detected once, and around 1.2% sits in the top ten. Sequenced: PBMCs. The receptors were gathered from a young woman in good health and CMV-seropositive. Each CDR3 is given with its conserved first and last residue. A D gene is named only where the DNA matches it firmly. Expanded clones get a size class; other rows say once, few or many, or leave the size out.

j_call: TRBJ2-6; d_call: NA; clone_size: NA; v_call: TRBV19; cdr3_nt: TGTGCCAGTAGTACAGGGTGGGGCTCTGGGGCCAACGTCCTGACTTTC; cdr3_aa: CASSTGWGSGANVLTF
j_call: TRBJ2-5; d_call: NA; clone_size: NA; v_call: TRBV9; cdr3_nt: TGTGCCAGCAGCGTAGGGGCAGGGCCCCACCAAGAGACCCAGTACTTC; cdr3_aa: CASSVGAGPHQETQYF
j_call: TRBJ2-5; d_call: TRBD1; clone_size: NA; v_call: TRBV5-1; cdr3_nt: TGCGCCAGCAGCACGAAACAGGGGGTGTCTGGGGAGACCCAGTACTTC; cdr3_aa: CASSTKQGVSGETQYF
j_call: TRBJ1-4; d_call: NA; clone_size: NA; v_call: TRBV28; cdr3_nt: TGTGCCAGCGCTTGGTCAGGGGATGAAAAACTGTTTTTT; cdr3_aa: CASAWSGDEKLFF
j_call: TRBJ2-3; d_call: TRBD1; clone_size: NA; v_call: TRBV5-4; cdr3_nt: TGTGCCAGCAGCCGGGGACAGATGGGCACAGATACGCAGTATTTT; cdr3_aa: CASSRGQMGTDTQYF
j_call: TRBJ1-2; d_call: TRBD1; clone_size: NA; v_call: TRBV5-1; cdr3_nt: TGCGCCAGCAGCTTGGATTCCGGGACAGGGGCCGGCTACACCTTC; cdr3_aa: CASSLDSGTGAGYTF
j_call: TRBJ2-7; d_call: TRBD2; clone_size: NA; v_call: TRBV10-3; cdr3_nt: TGTGCCATCAGTTTTCTAGCGGAGCTGGGTGAGCAGTACTTC; cdr3_aa: CAISFLAELGEQYF
j_call: TRBJ2-1; d_call: TRBD2; clone_size: NA; v_call: TRBV5-1; cdr3_nt: TGCGCCAGCAGCTTGACTAGCGGGAGGGTTAGCTCCTACAATGAGCAGTTCTTC; cdr3_aa: CASSLTSGRVSSYNEQFF
j_call: TRBJ2-7; d_call: TRBD1; clone_size: NA; v_call: TRBV11-3; cdr3_nt: TGTGCCAGCAGCTCGACAGGGAGCAACGAGCAGTACTTC; cdr3_aa: CASSSTGSNEQYF
j_call: TRBJ2-4; d_call: NA; clone_size: once; v_call: TRBV27; cdr3_nt: TGTGCCAGCAGTTTCAGAGGCGAGGACATTCAGTACTTC; cdr3_aa: CASSFRGEDIQYF
j_call: TRBJ1-5; d_call: NA; clone_size: NA; v_call: TRBV4-1; cdr3_nt: TGCGCCAGCAGCCATTATTACGGATCCGGGCAGCCCCAGCATTTT; cdr3_aa: CASSHYYGSGQPQHF
j_call: TRBJ1-1; d_call: NA; clone_size: few; v_call: TRBV29-1; cdr3_nt: TGCAGCGTTACAGGGTCCCGATTATTTAACACTGAAGCTTTCTTT; cdr3_aa: CSVTGSRLFNTEAFF
j_call: TRBJ2-4; d_call: NA; clone_size: NA; v_call: TRBV2; cdr3_nt: TGTGCCAGCACTAACCCCTTAGCCAAAAACATTCAGTACTTC; cdr3_aa: CASTNPLAKNIQYF
j_call: TRBJ2-5; d_call: NA; clone_size: NA; v_call: TRBV19; cdr3_nt: TGTGCCAGTAGTATAAGGTGGGAAGCGGGAGAGACCCAGTACTTC; cdr3_aa: CASSIRWEAGETQYF
j_call: TRBJ2-1; d_call: NA; clone_size: NA; v_call: TRBV10-1; cdr3_nt: TGCGCCAGCAGTGAGTCGGCCTTATACAATGAGCAGTTCTTC; cdr3_aa: CASSESALYNEQFF
j_call: TRBJ1-1; d_call: TRBD1; clone_size: NA; v_call: TRBV30; cdr3_nt: TGTGCCTGGAGTGGGACAGGGTCTGAAGCTTTCTTT; cdr3_aa: CAWSGTGSEAFF
j_call: TRBJ2-4; d_call: TRBD1; clone_size: NA; v_call: TRBV6-5; cdr3_nt: TGTGCCAGCAGTTCAGGGGGCAGAAACATTCAGTACTTC; cdr3_aa: CASSSGGRNIQYF
j_call: TRBJ2-5; d_call: TRBD2; clone_size: NA; v_call: TRBV18; cdr3_nt: TGTGCCAGCTCTCGGACTAGCGGGAGTTTCCAAGAGACCCAGTACTTC; cdr3_aa: CASSRTSGSFQETQYF